This entry lists 19 T cell receptor beta chains sequenced from one sample in a study of cytomegalovirus exposure and HLA in healthy donors. 60 Vbeta and 13 Jbeta primers were used in PCR. The repertoire was sequenced with immunoSEQ multiplex PCR; TCRdb's copy has only in-frame clones and lacks some. Of 45,000 to 65,000 clones in the sample, less than 75% were seen once. Material for sequencing was PBMCs. The receptors come from a woman in her forties or fifties in good health and CMV-seropositive.

The chain has TRBV6-5 and TRBJ2-5; 9 bases fit TRBD1. The J call could be wrong; TRBJ2-7 is a better fit for the DNA end. Germline values: CDR1 MNHEY, CDR2 SVGAGI. This CDR3 is 16 amino acids long. The CDR3 loop reads CASSSPGQGNTYEQYF. The CDR3 region has the DNA TGTGCCAGCAGTTCTCCGGGACAGGGAAATACCTACGAGCAGTACTTC.

In regard to this clone: In the same sample, other DNA sequences code for this CDR3. V is TRBV7-9 and J is TRBJ1-1, with 7 bases matching TRBD1. The germline V gene has CDR1 SEHNR and CDR2 FQNEAQ (reference sequence). After removal of 8 bases from V and 11 bases from J, the junction contained 11 bases not matched to a gene. This CDR3 comprises 12 residues. CDR3 amino acids: CASGPTGTGAFF. CDR3 coding DNA: TGTGCCAGCGGACCGACAGGGACTGGGGCTTTCTTT.

The chain employs TRBV7-9 and TRBJ2-5; TRBD1 might be the D (5 bases). Germline loops: CDR1 SEHNR, CDR2 FQNEAQ (reference sequence). The CDR3 consists of 14 residues. V gave up 6 bases and J gave up 11 bases, with 22 bases separating them. The CDR3: CASSLDSLWGEQYF. The CDR3 DNA is TGTGCCAGCAGTCTCGACAGCCTCTGGGGTGAGCAGTACTTC.

The V call is TRBV5-8, the J call TRBJ2-1; the match to TRBD1 covers 7 bases. V lost 5 bases to trimming and J lost 6 bases; unmatched junction nucleotides: 11. The CDR3 extends over 15 amino acids. In germline, CDR1 is SGHTS, CDR2 YDEGEE. The CDR3 coding sequence is TGTGCCAGCAGTTTTTTTCGGACAGGAGCCAATGAGCAGTTCTTC. Its protein is CASSFFRTGANEQFF.

The chain is built from TRBV7-9 and TRBJ1-4; D is possibly TRBD1 (5 bases). This CDR3 is 14 amino acids long. Germline values: CDR1 SEHNR, CDR2 FQNEAQ (reference sequence). V was cut by 2 bases and J by 2 bases, with 6 bases left in between. The CDR3 bases are TGTGCCAGCAGCTTACAGGGCACTAATGAAAAACTGTTTTTT. Its protein product is CASSLQGTNEKLFF.

J is TRBJ1-1 and V is TRBV30; D is unresolved. Trimming removed 2 bases at V and 2 bases at J, with 9 bases between. The CDR3 covers 13 residues. Germline V gives CDR1 GTSNPN, CDR2 SVGIG (reference sequence). The CDR3 nucleotides are TGTGCCTGGAGTAACAGTGGAAACACTGAAGCTTTCTTT. Amino acid sequence: CAWSNSGNTEAFF.

The rearrangement links TRBV7-3 to TRBJ2-1; the D is unclear. The CDR3 is 13 residues long. Germline-derived CDR1 and CDR2 are SGHTA and FQGTGA. Between the trimmed V and J ends, which lost 0 bases and 7 bases, there was a span of 7 bases. CDR3 loop: CASSLTVRNEQFF. The CDR3 bases are TGTGCCAGCAGCTTAACGGTCAGAAATGAGCAGTTCTTC.

The V and J genes are TRBV18 and TRBJ2-5; possible D gene TRBD1, 7 bases. The CDR3 spans 13 residues. Germline CDR1 reads KGHSH; CDR2 reads LQKENI. Trimming removed 5 bases from V and 2 bases from J, with 9 bases in between. The DNA of the CDR3 is TGTGCCAGCTCAGCGGGACAGCAAGAGACCCAGTACTTC. It specifies CASSAGQQETQYF.

This sequence joins TRBV14 and TRBJ1-1; the D gene is possibly TRBD1 (6 bases). This CDR3 has 14 residues. CDR1 and CDR2 (germline): SGHDN, FVKESK. V was shortened by 1 base and J by 4 bases, with 10 bases between the two germline ends. For the CDR3, the DNA is TGTGCCAGCAGCCAAGGGACAGTAGTCACTGAAGCTTTCTTT. Amino acids: CASSQGTVVTEAFF.

The V call is TRBV27, the J call TRBJ1-1; no firm D call. Trimming removed 8 bases from V and 3 bases from J, with 19 bases in between. Germline CDR1 MNHEY, CDR2 SMNVEV (reference sequence). The CDR3 is 15 amino acids. The CDR3 loop is CASSRYPSMDTEAFF. The CDR3, as DNA: TGTGCCAGCTCGCGGTACCCGTCAATGGACACTGAAGCTTTCTTT.

This chain links TRBV7-2 with TRBJ2-6; 7 positions match TRBD2. This CDR3 has 17 residues. The ends lost 3 bases at V and 0 bases at J; junction bases unmatched: 5. CDR1 SGHTA and CDR2 FQGNSA come from the germline V gene. The CDR3, as DNA: TGTGCCAGCAGCTTCGGGGGGTCCCCCTCTGGGGCCAACGTCCTGACTTTC. Its translation: CASSFGGSPSGANVLTF.

A few counts support this clone. The V and J genes are TRBV25-1 and TRBJ2-1; TRBD2 might be the D (6 bases). This CDR3 spans 16 amino acids. Trimming shortened V by 4 bases and J by 0 bases, and 13 bases separated the two germline ends. The germline gives CDR1 MGHDK, CDR2 SYGVNS. The CDR3 reads CASSAFLGGSYNEQFF. Written as DNA, the CDR3 is TGTGCCAGCAGTGCATTTTTGGGGGGCTCCTACAATGAGCAGTTCTTC.

The count of this clone is one. The chain uses TRBV25-1 and TRBJ1-1; D is undetermined. V was pared by 8 bases and J by 5 bases, with 12 bases between. This CDR3 has 12 amino acids. Germline CDR1 and CDR2: MGHDK and SYGVNS. In DNA form, the CDR3 reads TGTGCCAGCCGAGGAGGATGGACTGAAGCTTTCTTT. Its translation is CASRGGWTEAFF.

This rearrangement joins TRBV30 to TRBJ1-6; tentatively, D is TRBD1 (5 bases). CDR1 is GTSNPN and CDR2 is SVGIG in the germline V gene (reference sequence). This CDR3 contains 14 residues. With 2 bases removed from V and 5 bases from J, the gap between germline ends came to 10 bases. CDR3 region: CAWSSRGDNSPLHF. CDR3 coding DNA: TGTGCCTGGAGTAGTAGGGGCGATAATTCACCCCTCCACTTT.

The chain employs TRBV7-8 and TRBJ2-7, with TRBD1 as a possible D gene (6 bases). V shed 5 bases and J shed 6 bases, with 11 bases lying between them. Germline assignment: CDR1 SGHVS and CDR2 FQNEAQ. This CDR3 spans 12 amino acids. The CDR3 loop is CASSQGYSEQYF. CDR3 coding DNA: TGTGCCAGCAGCCAGGGGTATAGCGAGCAGTACTTC.

This clone occurred a few times. V and J are TRBV14 and TRBJ1-1; possibly TRBD1 for D (5 bases). There are 15 residues in the CDR3. Germline CDR1 and CDR2: SGHDN and FVKESK. V was pared by 4 bases and J by 7 bases, with 19 bases between. For the CDR3, the DNA is TGTGCCAGCAGCCTCCCAGTATCGACAGCAGTTGAAGCTTTCTTT. Amino acids: CASSLPVSTAVEAFF.

The chain joins TRBV15 to TRBJ2-7; D is perhaps TRBD1 (5 bases). The CDR3 totals 14 residues. Germline loops: CDR1 LNHNV, CDR2 YYDKDF (reference sequence). Trimming took off 5 bases at V and 4 bases at J, with 15 bases between the two ends. CDR3 protein: CATSPQVGNYEQYF. Here the CDR3 DNA reads TGTGCCACCAGCCCACAGGTTGGAAATTACGAGCAGTACTTC.

V is TRBV20-1 and J is TRBJ2-1; tentatively, D is TRBD2 (5 bases). The germline V gene encodes CDR1 DFQATT and CDR2 SNEGSKA (reference sequence). Trimming removed 5 bases at V and 15 bases at J, with 17 bases between. The CDR3 contains 11 residues. CDR3 region: CSAEITRRMFF. CDR3 nucleotide sequence: TGCAGTGCTGAAATCACTAGAAGAATGTTCTTC.

The chain employs TRBV4-2 and TRBJ2-1; 8 bases fit TRBD2. V gave up 2 bases and J gave up 7 bases; unmatched junction bases: 7. The CDR3 is 15 amino acids. Per germline, CDR1 LGHNA and CDR2 YNFKEQ. As DNA, the CDR3 is TGTGCCAGCAGCCAACCGCGGGAGGTAACTAATGAGCAGTTCTTC. Protein sequence: CASSQPREVTNEQFF.